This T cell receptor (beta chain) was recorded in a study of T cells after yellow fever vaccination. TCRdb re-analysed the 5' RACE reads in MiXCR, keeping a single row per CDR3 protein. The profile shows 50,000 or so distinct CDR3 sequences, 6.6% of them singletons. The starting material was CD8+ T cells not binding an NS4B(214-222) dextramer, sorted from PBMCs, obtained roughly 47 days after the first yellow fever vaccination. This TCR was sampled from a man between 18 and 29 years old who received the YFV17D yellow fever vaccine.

The CDR3 region has the DNA TGTGCCAGCAGCCAAGATTTCCCTAGTCAAGAGACCCAGTACTTC. Its protein is CASSQDFPSQETQYF. V and J are TRBV4-2 and TRBJ2-5; no clear D. V lost 0 bases to trimming and J lost 2 bases, with 10 bases between them. The CDR3 covers 15 residues. CDR1 is LGHNA, CDR2 YNFKEQ, per germline.